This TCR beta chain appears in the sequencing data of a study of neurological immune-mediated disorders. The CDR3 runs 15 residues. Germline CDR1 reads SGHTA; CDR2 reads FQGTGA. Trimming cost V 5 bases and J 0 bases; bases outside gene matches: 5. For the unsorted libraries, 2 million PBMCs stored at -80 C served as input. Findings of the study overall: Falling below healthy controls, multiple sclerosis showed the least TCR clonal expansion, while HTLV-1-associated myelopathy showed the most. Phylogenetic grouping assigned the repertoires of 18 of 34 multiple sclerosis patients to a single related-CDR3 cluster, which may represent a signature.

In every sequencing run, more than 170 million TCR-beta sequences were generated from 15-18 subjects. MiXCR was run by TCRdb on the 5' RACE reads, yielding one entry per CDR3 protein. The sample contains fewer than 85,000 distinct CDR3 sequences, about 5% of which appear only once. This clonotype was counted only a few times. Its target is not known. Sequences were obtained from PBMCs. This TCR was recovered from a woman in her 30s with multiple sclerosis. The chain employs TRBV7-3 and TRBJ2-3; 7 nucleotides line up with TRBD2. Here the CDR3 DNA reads TGTGCCAGCAGCCCGGGGGGAATTAGCACAGATACGCAGTATTTT. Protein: CASSPGGISTDTQYF.